These 32 T cell receptor beta chains share one sample of origin, sequenced in a study of blood T cell repertoires in COVID-19. Produced via immunoSEQ multiplex PCR; TCRdb's table is partial and in-frame only. Found here are some 410,000 clones, approximately 88% of them singletons; the top ten hold approximately 1%. Sequencing input: PBMCs or T cells enriched from blood (not recorded which). The receptor set was obtained from a woman aged 25-40 years with acute COVID-19.

J is TRBJ2-7 and V is TRBV3-1 (or the pseudogene TRBV3-2), with a tentative D call TRBD2 (5 bases). CDR1 LGHDT and CDR2 YNNKEL come from the germline V gene (reference sequence). This CDR3 is built from 13 residues. V was clipped by 5 bases and J by 2 bases, with 10 bases between them. This CDR3 is CASSTDLPYEQYF. CDR3 coding DNA: TGTGCCAGCAGCACGGACTTACCCTACGAGCAGTACTTC.

This rearrangement joins TRBV11-2 to TRBJ1-1; TRBD1 might be the D (6 bases). This CDR3 contains 16 residues. Germline values: CDR1 SGHAT, CDR2 FQNNGV. The germline V and J ends were trimmed by 3 bases and 1 base, with 15 bases remaining between them. CDR3 nucleotides: TGTGCCAGCAGCTTGGGCAGGGGTCTATCGAACACTGAAGCTTTCTTT. Its translation is CASSLGRGLSNTEAFF.

This sequence joins TRBV30 and TRBJ2-3, with 9 bases that match TRBD2. There are 15 residues in the CDR3. Germline V gives CDR1 GTSNPN, CDR2 SVGIG (reference sequence). The J segment lost 0 bases and the V segment lost 5 bases, leaving 6 bases of the junction unmatched. In DNA, the CDR3 is TGTGCCTGGGGCCTTAGCGGGAGAAGCACAGATACGCAGTATTTT. Translated, it gives CAWGLSGRSTDTQYF.

The chain combines TRBV5-6 with TRBJ1-2, with D perhaps TRBD1 (5 bases). The CDR3 runs 14 residues. V lost 4 bases to trimming and J lost 4 bases, with 14 bases between them. Germline values: CDR1 SGHDT, CDR2 YYEEEE. The CDR3 sequence is CASSQQEIGYGYTF. The CDR3 DNA reads as TGTGCCAGCAGCCAACAGGAGATTGGCTATGGCTACACCTTC.

This clone was seen a few times. The gene calls are TRBV10-3 and TRBJ2-2; D is undetermined. V shed 7 bases and J shed 3 bases, with 15 bases lying between them. CDR3 length equals 15 residues. Looked up from germline, CDR1 is ENHRY and CDR2 is SYGVKD. The CDR3 coding sequence is TGTGCCATCACCTCTGGTCAGGAACACACCGGGGAGCTGTTTTTT. This gives the protein CAITSGQEHTGELFF.

The gene calls are TRBV27 and TRBJ2-5; 9 bases fit TRBD2. The V gene end was trimmed by 7 bases and the J gene end by 2 bases; junction bases not matched to a gene: 5. The CDR3 consists of 14 residues. The germline CDR1 and CDR2 sequences are MNHEY and SMNVEV (reference sequence). The CDR3 loop reads CASTPSGVQETQYF. The CDR3 DNA reads TGTGCCAGCACCCCTAGCGGGGTACAAGAGACCCAGTACTTC.

This chain links TRBV24-1 with TRBJ2-1; no reliable D call. The germline V gene has CDR1 KGHDR and CDR2 SFDVKD. There are 11 residues in the CDR3. The V end was cut by 1 base, the J end by 10 bases, with 4 bases between. DNA of the CDR3: TGTGCCACCAGTGATTTTGCGGAGCAGTTCTTC. It codes for CATSDFAEQFF.

The V gene is TRBV21-1, the J gene TRBJ1-6; the table's D call TRBD1 went unverified against the DNA. TRBV21-1 is recorded as a pseudogene. This CDR3 has 15 amino acids. The CDR3 protein is CASLSQGAYGSPLHF. The CDR3 DNA reads as TGTGCCAGCCTATCACAGGGGGCTTACGGTTCACCCCTCCACTTT.

The chain employs TRBV11-2 and TRBJ1-1, with D uncertain. Trimming removed 4 bases from V and 5 bases from J, with 20 bases in between. Germline V gives CDR1 SGHAT, CDR2 FQNNGV. The length of the CDR3 is 16 residues. The DNA of the CDR3 is TGTGCCAGCAGCTCGTGGTTGACCCCGAGGTCAACTGAAGCTTTCTTT. Translating gives CASSSWLTPRSTEAFF.

The V gene is TRBV7-3, the J gene TRBJ2-1, with D maybe TRBD2 (5 bases). The germline gives CDR1 SGHTA, CDR2 FQGTGA. V lost 3 bases, J lost 0 bases, and 9 bases lay in between. CDR3 length: 15 residues. The CDR3 spells CASSFSEGSYNEQFF. CDR3 sequence (DNA): TGTGCCAGCAGCTTTAGCGAGGGCTCCTACAATGAGCAGTTCTTC.

V gene TRBV7-2 combines with J gene TRBJ2-2, with TRBD2 identical over 7 bases. V lost 6 bases and J lost 6; bases outside the gene matches: 10. Per germline, CDR1 SGHTA and CDR2 FQGNSA. This CDR3 spans 15 amino acids. The CDR3 DNA follows: TGTGCCAGCAGTTCTCAGGGAGGGCTTGCCGGGGAGCTGTTTTTT. Its translation: CASSSQGGLAGELFF.

The chain uses TRBV5-1 and TRBJ2-7, with D perhaps TRBD1 (5 bases). The V end lost 0 bases, the J end lost 3 bases, and 10 bases lay between the germline ends. CDR1 SGHRS and CDR2 YFSETQ come from the germline V gene. The CDR3 covers 14 residues. The CDR3 nucleotides are TGCGCCAGCAGCTTGGAGGGGCCTAACTACGAGCAGTACTTC. Its translation is CASSLEGPNYEQYF.

The chain combines TRBV24-1 with TRBJ2-3; tentative D call: TRBD1 (5 bases). V was shortened by 3 bases and J by 1 base, with 13 bases between the two germline ends. The germline V gene has CDR1 KGHDR and CDR2 SFDVKD. The CDR3 contains 16 residues. In DNA form, the CDR3 reads TGTGCCACCAGTGATACAGGTGAAATTCGCACAGATACGCAGTATTTT. Residues: CATSDTGEIRTDTQYF.

In this sample, this clone turned up a few times. The CDR3 bases are TGCGCCAGCAGCGGGGGGGACAGGGCCGGTGAAAAACTGTTTTTT. This gives the protein CASSGGDRAGEKLFF. V is TRBV5-1 and J is TRBJ1-4, with 9 bases fitting TRBD1. V was clipped by 4 bases and J by 7 bases; unmatched bases: 8. The CDR3 has 15 residues. Germline CDR1 reads SGHRS; CDR2 reads YFSETQ.

The rearrangement links TRBV9 to TRBJ1-4; possible D gene TRBD1, 5 bases. Trimming removed 2 bases at V and 5 bases at J, with 19 bases between. Germline CDR1 reads SGDLS; CDR2 reads YYNGEE. The CDR3 has 17 residues. The CDR3 DNA follows: TGTGCCAGCAGCGTCGGGTCCCCGGGGGACTGGAATGAAAAACTGTTTTTT. This gives the protein CASSVGSPGDWNEKLFF.

CDR3 coding DNA: TGTGCCAGCAGCCTCCATGGAGATGAGCAGTTCTTC. It is translated as CASSLHGDEQFF. The V call is TRBV5-8, the J call TRBJ2-1, with D unclear. V was shortened by 4 bases and J by 8 bases, with 10 bases between the two germline ends. CDR1 is SGHTS and CDR2 is YDEGEE in the germline V gene. This CDR3 region has 12 residues.

This chain connects TRBV7-9 to TRBJ1-2; maybe TRBD1 (6 bases). Germline V CDR1 and CDR2: SEHNR, FQNEAQ (reference sequence). V was clipped by 3 bases and J by 6 bases, with 11 bases between them. The length of the CDR3 is 13 residues. This CDR3 is CASSLGAIDGYTF. CDR3 coding DNA: TGTGCCAGCAGCTTGGGGGCGATTGATGGCTACACCTTC.

This chain links TRBV4-1 with TRBJ1-2; D is unclear. CDR3 length: 16 amino acids. The germline CDR1 and CDR2 sequences are MGHRA and YSYEKL. With 0 bases removed from V and 4 bases from J, the gap between germline ends came to 15 bases. CDR3 in DNA: TGCGCCAGCAGCCAAGAAACTTGGGTTCAGGTCTATGGCTACACCTTC. Its translation is CASSQETWVQVYGYTF.

The chain has TRBV7-6 and TRBJ2-7; no firm D call. V lost 0 bases, J lost 6 bases, and 9 bases lay in between. The CDR3 extends over 13 amino acids. The V gene's germline CDR1 is SGHVS and CDR2 FNYEAQ. The CDR3 nucleotides are TGTGCCAGCAGCTTAGCAACTAACCGCGAGCAGTACTTC. Protein sequence: CASSLATNREQYF.

The rearrangement uses TRBV24-1 and TRBJ1-2; 10 bases agree with TRBD1. The CDR3 covers 17 residues. Per germline, CDR1 KGHDR and CDR2 SFDVKD. V shed 3 bases, J shed 0 bases, and the junction held 6 bases outside the gene matches. CDR3 in DNA: TGTGCCACCAGTGATCGGGAGGGGACAGGGGCTAACTATGGCTACACCTTC. Translating gives CATSDREGTGANYGYTF.

The chain combines TRBV5-5 with TRBJ1-2; D perhaps matches TRBD1 (6 bases). CDR3 length: 14 residues. The V gene's germline CDR1 is SGHKS and CDR2 YYEKEE (reference sequence). The ends were cut back, 4 bases at V and 4 bases at J, with 14 bases in the middle. CDR3 protein: CASSPGQRSYGYTF. The DNA of the CDR3 is TGTGCCAGCAGCCCCGGACAGCGGTCCTATGGCTACACCTTC.

CDR3 loop: CASSLPGTGGAGDGYTF. The CDR3, as DNA: TGCGCCAGCAGCTTGCCAGGAACAGGGGGCGCCGGGGATGGCTACACCTTC. The V and J genes are TRBV5-1 and TRBJ1-2; TRBD1 agrees at 9 bases. Germline CDR1 and CDR2: SGHRS and YFSETQ. V gave up 1 base and J gave up 6 bases; unmatched junction bases: 13. The CDR3 has 17 amino acids.

V usage is TRBV9 and J usage is TRBJ2-1, with TRBD1 as a possible D gene (6 bases). V lost 0 bases and J lost 0, with 10 bases in between. From germline, CDR1 is SGDLS and CDR2 YYNGEE. The CDR3 contains 16 residues. The CDR3 region is CASSVVDSRSYNEQFF. CDR3 nucleotides: TGTGCCAGCAGCGTAGTGGACAGCCGCTCCTACAATGAGCAGTTCTTC.

The chain combines TRBV7-9 with TRBJ1-2; D is unclear. Germline V gene data show CDR1 as SEHNR and CDR2 as FQNEAQ (reference sequence). The V end lost 6 bases, the J end lost 0 bases, and 14 bases lay between the germline ends. There are 15 residues in the CDR3. The CDR3 sequence: CASSAMPIANYGYTF. CDR3 in DNA: TGTGCCAGCAGTGCAATGCCTATAGCTAACTATGGCTACACCTTC.

The sample holds one count of this clone. Here the CDR3 reads CASSLEGIYNSPLHF. The CDR3 region has the DNA TGTGCCAGCAGCTTAGAGGGGATTTATAATTCACCCCTCCACTTT. The chain couples TRBV7-2 to TRBJ1-6, with D possibly TRBD1 on 5 matching bases. CDR1 is SGHTA and CDR2 is FQGNSA in the germline V gene. There are 15 residues in the CDR3. The V end was cut by 1 base, the J end by 4 bases, with 8 bases between.

The CDR3 protein is CASSLLRGNYEQYF. In DNA form, the CDR3 reads TGCGCCAGCAGCTTACTTCGGGGGAACTACGAGCAGTACTTC. The V call is TRBV5-1, the J call TRBJ2-7; the D gene is possibly TRBD2 (6 bases). CDR1 is SGHRS and CDR2 is YFSETQ in the germline V gene. The CDR3 length is 14 residues. Trimming cost V 2 bases and J 3 bases, with 12 bases left between them.

The chain joins TRBV2 to TRBJ2-5, with D tentatively TRBD2 (5 bases). The V gene's germline CDR1 is SNHLY and CDR2 FYNNEI. The CDR3 consists of 16 residues. V lost 8 bases and J lost 2, with 21 bases in between. CDR3 nucleotides: TGTGCCAGCCATTTCGGGGATAGCTACCAACAAGAGACCCAGTACTTC. Protein sequence: CASHFGDSYQQETQYF. Complete variable domain (other parts from reference TRBV2 and TRBJ2-5): EPEVTQTPSHQVTQMGQEVILRCVPISNHLYFYWYRQILGQKVEFLVSFYNNEISEKSEIFDDQFSVERPDGSNFTLKIRSTKLEDSAMYFCASHFGDSYQQETQYFGPGTRLLVL.

The V and J genes are TRBV7-2 and TRBJ2-7; 9 bases are a match to TRBD2. The V gene's germline CDR1 is SGHTA and CDR2 FQGNSA. The CDR3 has 17 residues. J lost 0 bases, V lost 0 bases, and 6 bases had no gene match. The CDR3 is CASSLARLAGHSYEQYF. For the CDR3, the DNA is TGTGCCAGCAGCTTAGCACGGCTAGCGGGGCACTCCTACGAGCAGTACTTC.

V is TRBV7-6 and J is TRBJ2-7; D may be TRBD1 (6 bases). V lost 5 bases to trimming and J lost 4 bases, with 15 bases between them. The CDR3 consists of 14 residues. From germline, CDR1 is SGHVS and CDR2 FNYEAQ. Here the CDR3 reads CASSPSPQGYEQYF. The CDR3, as DNA: TGTGCCAGCAGCCCCAGTCCGCAGGGGTACGAGCAGTACTTC.

The chain links TRBV6-2 or TRBV6-3 to TRBJ2-5; D gene unclear. The CDR3 spans 11 residues. Germline V lookup: CDR1 MNHEY, CDR2 SVGEGT. V was clipped by 5 bases and J by 5 bases, with 6 bases between them. The CDR3 loop is CASSTRETQYF. CDR3 DNA: TGTGCCAGCAGTACCCGGGAGACCCAGTACTTC.

This clone was observed a single time. J is TRBJ1-3 and V is TRBV18; D is ambiguous. V was trimmed by 3 bases and J by 2 bases, leaving 14 bases between them. The CDR3 is made up of 16 amino acids. Germline V gene data show CDR1 as KGHSH and CDR2 as LQKENI. In DNA, the CDR3 is TGTGCCAGCTCACCCTTCAGTGGAGGGACTGGAAACACCATATATTTT. It encodes CASSPFSGGTGNTIYF.

The chain couples TRBV18 to TRBJ2-1; 7 positions agree with TRBD1. The CDR3 has 15 residues. V shed 0 bases, J shed 10 bases, and the junction held 9 bases outside the gene matches. CDR1 and CDR2 (germline): KGHSH, LQKENI. In DNA form, the CDR3 reads TGTGCCAGCTCACCACCGTCCAGGGACAGAAACGAGCAGTTCTTC. This gives the protein CASSPPSRDRNEQFF.